Following are 16 T cell receptor beta chains from one sample sequenced in a study of cytomegalovirus exposure and HLA in healthy donors. The study ran its PCR with 60 Vbeta and 13 Jbeta primers. Clones were sequenced by immunoSEQ multiplex PCR, and TCRdb holds only the in-frame ones, with some missing. The sample consists of over 90,000 clones, around 77% of them appearing once. The source material was PBMCs. Receptor source: a male donor in good health and CMV-seropositive.

This clone has a single count. This chain uses TRBV18 with TRBJ2-7; 9 positions agree with TRBD2. Per germline, CDR1 KGHSH and CDR2 LQKENI. The ends lost 2 bases at V and 3 bases at J; junction bases unmatched: 5. The CDR3 totals 15 residues. CDR3 loop: CASSPWETSGYEQYF. The CDR3 DNA is TGTGCCAGCTCACCATGGGAGACTAGCGGCTACGAGCAGTACTTC. The variable domain in full, with the rest retrieved from reference TRBV18 and TRBJ2-7, is NAGVMQNPRHLVRRRGQEARLRCSPMKGHSHVYWYRQLPEEGLKFMVYLQKENIIDESGMPKERFSAEFPKEGPSILRIQQVVRGDSAAYFCASSPWETSGYEQYFGPGTRLTVT.

The CDR3 region has the DNA TGTGCCAGCAGCCTCCGCAGGGGGCAGGGCACAGATACGCAGTATTTT. Translated: CASSLRRGQGTDTQYF. This chain links TRBV11-3 with TRBJ2-3; 8 nucleotides match TRBD1. This CDR3 is 16 amino acids long. Germline assignment: CDR1 SGHNT and CDR2 YENEEA. Trimming at V came to 5 bases and at J to 1 base, leaving 8 bases not matched to a gene.

The gene calls are TRBV7-9 and TRBJ2-1, with unresolved D. Germline values: CDR1 SEHNR, CDR2 FQNEAQ (reference sequence). Trimming left V 1 base short and J 9 bases short, with 10 bases between. The CDR3 runs to 13 residues. The CDR3 here is CASSLVATGEQFF. CDR3 DNA: TGTGCCAGCAGCTTAGTTGCCACGGGTGAGCAGTTCTTC.

The J gene is TRBJ2-5, the V gene TRBV28; D perhaps matches TRBD1 (6 bases). Deletions cut 5 bases from V and 1 base from J, with 17 bases between. CDR1 is MDHEN and CDR2 is SYDVKM in the germline V gene. The CDR3 is 16 residues long. The CDR3 region has the DNA TGTGCCAGCAGTCCTAACTGGGTAGGGGGCCAAGAGACCCAGTACTTC. It specifies CASSPNWVGGQETQYF.

There are a few counts of this clone. This chain links TRBV23-1 with TRBJ2-6; D not resolved. TRBV23-1 is noted as an ORF with a role that remains uncertain. The CDR3 has 16 amino acids. V lost 1 base, J lost 3 bases, and 10 bases lay in between. The CDR3 DNA reads as TGCGCCAGCAGTCAATTGTTGTCGGGTGGGGCCAACGTCCTGACTTTC. Its translation: CASSQLLSGGANVLTF.

The V and J genes are TRBV19 and TRBJ1-1; TRBD1 matches 7 bases. Germline V gene data show CDR1 as LNHDA and CDR2 as SQIVND (reference sequence). The CDR3 contains 14 residues. V gave up 4 bases and J gave up 6 bases; unmatched junction bases: 8. CDR3 in amino acids: CASSNKGAKAEAFF. In DNA, the CDR3 is TGTGCCAGTAGTAATAAGGGGGCGAAGGCTGAAGCTTTCTTT. Full variable domain (remainder filled in from reference TRBV19 and TRBJ1-1): DGGITQSPKYLFRKEGQNVTLSCEQNLNHDAMYWYRQDPGQGLRLIYYSQIVNDFQKGDIAEGYSVSREKKESFPLTVTSAQKNPTAFYLCASSNKGAKAEAFFGQGTRLTVV.

CDR3 residues: CASSSRLRARDTEAFF. For the CDR3, the DNA is TGTGCCAGCAGCTCCCGTTTGCGGGCGCGGGACACTGAAGCTTTCTTT. The gene calls are TRBV7-8 and TRBJ1-1; D is undetermined. The CDR3 is 16 residues long. Trimming took off 4 bases at V and 3 bases at J, with 18 bases between the two ends. Germline V gene lookup returns CDR1 SGHVS and CDR2 FQNEAQ.

The chain links TRBV6-6 to TRBJ2-7, with 7 bases matching TRBD1. V lost 5 bases, J lost 2 bases, and 3 bases stayed unmatched. The CDR3 runs 13 residues. Germline loops: CDR1 MNHNY, CDR2 SVGAGI (reference sequence). DNA for the CDR3: TGTGCCAGCAGTCGACAGGGCCCCTACGAGCAGTACTTC. Its protein is CASSRQGPYEQYF.

This chain uses TRBV7-2 with TRBJ2-4; 9 nucleotides agree with TRBD1. Germline assignment: CDR1 SGHTA and CDR2 FQGNSA. This CDR3 has 17 residues. V gave up 2 bases and J gave up 2 bases; unmatched junction bases: 7. In nucleotides, the CDR3 is TGTGCCAGCAGCTTAATCCCGGACAGGGGAACCAAAAACATTCAGTACTTC. Translating it yields CASSLIPDRGTKNIQYF.

The V and J genes are TRBV7-2 and TRBJ1-1; D is uncertain. Between the trimmed V and J ends, which lost 1 base and 5 bases, there was a span of 14 bases. There are 15 residues in the CDR3. Germline-derived CDR1 and CDR2 are SGHTA and FQGNSA. In DNA, the CDR3 is TGTGCCAGCAGCTTAGGTGCGGGGTGGAATACTGAAGCTTTCTTT. Translated, it gives CASSLGAGWNTEAFF.

The V and J genes are TRBV30 and TRBJ2-3; tentatively, D is TRBD2 (6 bases). CDR1 is GTSNPN, CDR2 SVGIG, per germline (reference sequence). V lost 0 bases and J lost 1, with 11 bases in between. This CDR3 has 15 amino acids. This CDR3 is CAWSVWRDRTDTQYF. The CDR3 DNA follows: TGTGCCTGGAGTGTTTGGCGGGACCGCACAGATACGCAGTATTTT. The whole variable domain, remainder taken from reference TRBV30 and TRBJ2-3, is SQTIHQWPATLVQPVGSPLSLECTVEGTSNPNLYWYRQAAGRGLQLLFYSVGIGQISSEVPQNLSASRPQDRQFILSSKKLLLSDSGFYLCAWSVWRDRTDTQYFGPGTRLTVL.

This clone counts as medium-sized. V gene TRBV28 combines with J gene TRBJ2-7; no clear D. From germline, CDR1 is MDHEN and CDR2 SYDVKM. The CDR3 is 11 amino acids. Between the trimmed V and J ends, which lost 8 bases and 3 bases, there was a span of 8 bases. The CDR3 loop reads CASVGFYEQYF. In nucleotides, the CDR3 is TGTGCCAGCGTTGGCTTCTACGAGCAGTACTTC. Drawing the rest from reference TRBV28 and TRBJ2-7, the complete variable domain is DVKVTQSSRYLVKRTGEKVFLECVQDMDHENMFWYRQDPGLGLRLIYFSYDVKMKEKGDIPEGYSVSREKKERFSLILESASTNQTSMYLCASVGFYEQYFGPGTRLTVT.

V is TRBV7-9 and J is TRBJ1-1; D is ambiguous. Germline V lookup: CDR1 SEHNR, CDR2 FQNEAQ (reference sequence). Trimming cost V 4 bases and J 1 base, with 4 bases left between them. The CDR3 extends over 12 amino acids. CDR3 residues: CASSYRNTEAFF. CDR3 coding DNA: TGTGCCAGCAGCTACAGGAACACTGAAGCTTTCTTT.

CDR3 coding DNA: TGCAGCGTTGAAGATTCTACAGGGTCCCAAGAGACCCAGTACTTC. Translating gives CSVEDSTGSQETQYF. The chain has TRBV29-1 and TRBJ2-5, with D maybe TRBD1 (6 bases). This CDR3 comprises 15 residues. The V end lost 0 bases, the J end lost 1 base, and 12 bases lay between the germline ends. Per the germline V gene, CDR1 is SQVTM and CDR2 is ANQGSEA. The full variable domain, in which reference TRBV29-1 and TRBJ2-5 provide the parts outside the CDR3, is SAVISQKPSRDICQRGTSLTIQCQVDSQVTMMFWYRQQPGQSLTLIATANQGSEATYESGFVIDKFPISRPNLTFSTLTVSNMSPEDSSIYLCSVEDSTGSQETQYFGPGTRLLVL.

V gene TRBV7-8 combines with J gene TRBJ2-2; no clear D. The V end lost 7 bases, the J end lost 4 bases, and 19 bases lay between the germline ends. CDR1 is SGHVS, CDR2 FQNEAQ, per germline. The CDR3 is 16 residues long. CDR3 loop: CASKAGRMEFTGELFF. The CDR3 nucleotides are TGTGCCAGCAAGGCTGGCCGAATGGAGTTCACCGGGGAGCTGTTTTTT. Full variable domain (outside the CDR3, taken from reference TRBV7-8 and TRBJ2-2): GAGVSQSPRYKVAKRGQDVALRCDPISGHVSLFWYQQALGQGPEFLTYFQNEAQLDKSGLPSDRFFAERPEGSVSTLKIQRTQQEDSAVYLCASKAGRMEFTGELFFGEGSRLTVL.

The V and J genes are TRBV6-5 and TRBJ2-1; the match to TRBD2 covers 10 bases. V gave up 2 bases and J gave up 8 bases; unmatched junction bases: 9. Germline lookup yields CDR1 MNHEY and CDR2 SVGAGI. The CDR3 has 16 residues. CDR3 in amino acids: CASSYRPGLAIDEQFF. For the CDR3, the DNA is TGTGCCAGCAGTTACCGGCCGGGACTAGCGATTGATGAGCAGTTCTTC.